Shown below are 18 T cell receptor beta chains from a single sample sequenced in a study of T cells after yellow fever vaccination. TCRdb re-derived calls from the 5' RACE reads in MiXCR, one entry per CDR3 protein. The sample contains about 320,000 distinct CDR3 sequences, 3.5% to 5% of which appear only once. Sequencing was performed on PBMCs, taken 15 days after the yellow fever booster vaccination. The receptors here all came from a young man who received the YFV17D yellow fever vaccine.

This clonotype has more than one count but fewer than ten. The rearrangement uses TRBV2 and TRBJ1-6, with 9 bases aligning to TRBD1. With V trimmed by 5 bases and J by 7 bases, 3 bases remained unmatched. CDR3 size: 14 residues. CDR1 is SNHLY and CDR2 is FYNNEI in the germline V gene. DNA of the CDR3: TGTGCCAGCAGTTGGACAGGGGAGAATTCACCCCTCCACTTT. Translating it yields CASSWTGENSPLHF.

This clonotype occurred many times. Here the CDR3 DNA reads TGCGCCAGCAGCCAACTCGGGACAGCCATGGGCGGGGAGCTGTTTTTT. It specifies CASSQLGTAMGGELFF. The J gene is TRBJ2-2, the V gene TRBV4-3; the match to TRBD1 covers 7 bases. Trimming at V came to 2 bases and at J to 7 bases, leaving 10 bases not matched to a gene. The CDR3 consists of 16 residues. Germline CDR1 LGHNA, CDR2 YSLEER.

This clonotype was seen ten or more times. This sequence joins TRBV12-3 or TRBV12-4 and TRBJ1-2; no clear D. CDR3 length equals 14 residues. V gave up 0 bases and J gave up 5 bases, with 10 bases separating them. The CDR3 DNA sequence: TGTGCCAGCAGTTTAGCGCTAGGACCGTATGGCTACACCTTC. Its protein is CASSLALGPYGYTF.

Ten or more counts support this clonotype. The rearrangement links TRBV20-1 to TRBJ1-1; D unclear. Germline V gene sequence: CDR1 DFQATT, CDR2 SNEGSKA (reference sequence). The CDR3 has 14 residues. Trimming removed 0 bases from V and 3 bases from J, with 11 bases in between. CDR3 sequence reads: CSARDNTRDTEAFF. The CDR3 DNA follows: TGCAGTGCTAGAGATAATACGAGGGACACTGAAGCTTTCTTT.

This clonotype was counted at least ten times. V is TRBV24-1 and J is TRBJ1-5; 7 bases are a match to TRBD1. J lost 6 bases, V lost 3 bases, and 4 bases had no gene match. This CDR3 comprises 14 residues. CDR1 is KGHDR, CDR2 SFDVKD, per germline. CDR3 region: CATSDGQGGQPQHF. CDR3 nucleotide sequence: TGTGCCACCAGTGATGGTCAGGGGGGTCAGCCCCAGCATTTT.

This clonotype appeared a few times. This rearrangement joins TRBV5-1 to TRBJ2-7; possibly TRBD1 or TRBD2 for D (6 bases each). The CDR3 spans 13 residues. Germline assignment: CDR1 SGHRS and CDR2 YFSETQ. Between the trimmed V and J ends, which lost 2 bases and 5 bases, there was a span of 11 bases. Written as DNA, the CDR3 is TGCGCCAGCAGCTTAACGGGGGCGAACGAGCAGTACTTC. Residues: CASSLTGANEQYF.

At least ten counts were recorded for this clonotype. The J gene is TRBJ2-5, the V gene TRBV5-1, with D tentatively TRBD2 (5 bases). Germline V gene data show CDR1 as SGHRS and CDR2 as YFSETQ. This CDR3 is built from 12 residues. V dropped 1 base and J dropped 7 bases, with 8 bases sitting between them. The CDR3 sequence: CASSLLEGTQYF. CDR3 nucleotide sequence: TGCGCCAGCAGCTTGCTAGAGGGGACCCAGTACTTC.

J is TRBJ1-2 and V is TRBV6-1; 8 bases agree with TRBD1. This CDR3 is built from 14 residues. V shed 5 bases, J shed 4 bases, and the junction held 6 bases outside the gene matches. The germline gives CDR1 MNHNS, CDR2 SASEGT. This CDR3 is CASSRETGGYGYTF. The CDR3 nucleotides are TGTGCCAGCAGTCGCGAAACAGGGGGCTATGGCTACACCTTC.

The chain recombines TRBV5-1 with TRBJ1-5, with D unresolved. With 0 bases removed from V and 9 bases from J, the gap between germline ends came to 13 bases. Germline CDR1 SGHRS, CDR2 YFSETQ. CDR3 length: 14 amino acids. CDR3 loop: CASSLDLGETPQHF. In DNA form, the CDR3 reads TGCGCCAGCAGCTTGGACCTGGGAGAAACGCCCCAGCATTTT.

This CDR3 reads CASSNGRASGAYEQYV. CDR3 sequence (DNA): TGTGCCAGCAGCAACGGTCGGGCTAGCGGGGCTTACGAGCAGTACGTC. The V call is TRBV21-1, the J call TRBJ2-7; the table's D call TRBD2 went unverified against the DNA. TRBV21-1 is a pseudogene locus. The CDR3 sequence is 16 residues long.

This clonotype came up a few times. The rearrangement links TRBV7-2 to TRBJ1-1, with a possible D match to TRBD1 (6 bases). CDR3 size: 16 residues. With 5 bases removed from V and 0 bases from J, the gap between germline ends came to 16 bases. Germline V gene lookup returns CDR1 SGHTA and CDR2 FQGNSA. CDR3 sequence (DNA): TGTGCCAGCAGCAAATGGGGGGACAAAATGAACACTGAAGCTTTCTTT. Its translation is CASSKWGDKMNTEAFF.

This clonotype was detected only a few times. In DNA, the CDR3 is TGTGCCAGCAGCTTAGCGGGGGGCAAGTACAATGAGCAGTTCTTC. This translates into CASSLAGGKYNEQFF. The chain uses TRBV11-2 and TRBJ2-1, with D maybe TRBD2 (7 bases). Between the trimmed V and J ends, which lost 1 base and 4 bases, there was a span of 11 bases. The CDR3 is 15 residues long. The germline CDR1 and CDR2 sequences are SGHAT and FQNNGV. The full variable domain, completed using reference TRBV11-2 and TRBJ2-1, is EAGVAQSPRYKIIEKRQSVAFWCNPISGHATLYWYQQILGQGPKLLIQFQNNGVVDDSQLPKDRFSAERLKGVDSTLKIQPAKLEDSAVYLCASSLAGGKYNEQFFGPGTRLTVL.

This clonotype showed up just once. The chain is built from TRBV5-1 and TRBJ1-1; no clear D gene. V lost 3 bases and J lost 10, with 19 bases in between. The CDR3 is 14 amino acids. Looked up from germline, CDR1 is SGHRS and CDR2 is YFSETQ. The CDR3 sequence: CASSSGGSGSVAFF. In DNA, the CDR3 is TGCGCCAGCAGCTCCGGAGGATCGGGGAGCGTAGCTTTCTTT.

This chain links TRBV3-1 with TRBJ1-1; D gene ambiguous. Germline CDR1 is LGHDT and CDR2 is YNNKEL (reference sequence). Trimming pared 0 bases from V and 10 bases from J, leaving 12 bases between. CDR3 length equals 13 residues. In DNA, the CDR3 is TGTGCCAGCAGCCAAGACAGGTTTCGCTCAGCTTTCTTT. Its protein is CASSQDRFRSAFF.

The chain joins TRBV7-9 to TRBJ1-1; D possibly corresponds to TRBD1 (5 bases). Germline V gene data show CDR1 as SEHNR and CDR2 as FQNEAQ (reference sequence). V lost 5 bases and J lost 6, with 10 bases in between. The CDR3 has 12 residues. The CDR3 reads CASSLGPAEAFF. The CDR3 DNA reads as TGTGCCAGCAGCCTGGGGCCGGCTGAAGCTTTCTTT. Complete variable domain (other parts from reference TRBV7-9 and TRBJ1-1): DTGVSQNPRHKITKRGQNVTFRCDPISEHNRLYWYRQTLGQGPEFLTYFQNEAQLEKSRLLSDRFSAERPKGSFSTLEIQRTEQGDSAMYLCASSLGPAEAFFGQGTRLTVV.

This clonotype appeared a few times. The gene calls are TRBV12-3 or TRBV12-4 and TRBJ2-7; D uncertain. This CDR3 spans 13 amino acids. The V gene lost 5 bases and the J gene lost 5 bases, with 13 bases spanning the gap. CDR3 residues: CASSPGRRNEQYV. CDR3 bases: TGTGCCAGCAGTCCCGGGCGCCGGAACGAGCAGTACGTC.

The chain employs TRBV6-2 or TRBV6-3 and TRBJ2-2; maybe TRBD2 (5 bases). The CDR3 has 13 amino acids. Germline-derived CDR1 and CDR2 are MNHEY and SVGEGT. Trimming removed 4 bases at V and 7 bases at J, with 10 bases between. The CDR3 DNA follows: TGTGCCAGCAGTTTCGGACTGCACGGGGAGCTGTTTTTT. Translating it yields CASSFGLHGELFF.

Many counts were recorded for this clonotype. This chain uses TRBV7-9 with TRBJ1-5; D unclear. Germline CDR1 is SEHNR and CDR2 is FQNEAQ (reference sequence). CDR3 length: 12 residues. The V end was cut by 5 bases, the J end by 6 bases, with 8 bases between. CDR3 residues: CASSPAGQPQHF. The DNA of the CDR3 is TGTGCCAGCAGCCCGGCCGGTCAGCCCCAGCATTTT.